A single T cell receptor beta chain is shown here with its context. Its target antigen remains unknown. No base-level quality is on record; no much larger clone is a single base apart. The data were taken from a study of OX40 agonist ivuxolimab in advanced cancers. In terms of the full investigation: Ivuxolimab was an agonistic, fully human IgG2 monoclonal antibody directed against OX40 (CD134), a costimulatory receptor. The dose-escalation cohort was about 83% male with a mean age of roughly 62 years, ranging from roughly 20 to 80. The purpose of peripheral TCRbeta sequencing was to test whether ivuxolimab changed TCR sequence diversity and led to clonal T-cell expansion. Patients were allowed to have had prior anti-PD-1, anti-PD-L1 or anti-CTLA-4 therapy, and around 40% of the dose-escalation patients had previously received checkpoint inhibitors. Partial responses occurred in three dose-escalation patients: two with cutaneous melanoma and one with hepatocellular carcinoma. Of the roughly 53 patients in dose escalation, around 20 had hepatocellular carcinoma, some 15 had melanoma, 9 had renal cell carcinoma and 9 had head and neck cancer. Intravenous ivuxolimab was administered to patients every 2 weeks at six dose levels: 0.01, 0.1, 0.3, 1.5, 3 and 10 mg/kg. The paper describes the monotherapy dose-escalation part (N ≈ 51 patients) of the phase I trial of ivuxolimab.

Looking up the germline V gene yields CDR1 SNHLY and CDR2 FYNNEI. The CDR3 spans 15 residues, from the cysteine through the phenylalanine. The sequence is cut down to CDR3 DNA, 45 bases in frame from base 1. Between the V and J ends, shortened by 4 bases and 0 bases respectively, the junction contains 11 bases. Patients with a history of autoimmune disease or receiving systemic immunosuppression were excluded from the trial. Peripheral blood for TCR sequencing was collected from all dose cohorts at baseline, on cycle 4 day 1, and on cycle 7 day 1. The samples were taken from a phase I, first-in-human, multicenter, open-label dose-escalation trial of ivuxolimab. Adults with locally advanced or metastatic melanoma, renal cell carcinoma, hepatocellular carcinoma or head and neck squamous cell carcinoma were enrolled in the trial. CD4+ and CD8+ T cells were sorted separately from peripheral blood before TCR sequencing.

For sequencing of the TCRbeta CDR3 region, genomic DNA was extracted from the sorted cells. The immunoSEQ Assay was used for sequencing of TCRbeta CDR3 regions. In TCRdb, the immuneACCESS table is reduced to in-frame sequences with V and J assigned. These tables do not hold every clone; where another copy was compared, an unresolved V gene accounts for under half, and the others remain unexplained. For this sample the table gives approximately 80,000 clones, of which more than 85% were detected only once. Around 6.9% of the sample is in the top ten clones. The investigation overall reported the following: After ivuxolimab, more expanded clones were found on average in CD8+ T cells than in CD4+ T cells. At doses from 0.1 to 3.0 mg/kg, clonal expansion was seen in both CD4+ and CD8+ blood T cells between baseline and week 6. Which antigens the clonally expanded peripheral T cells were specific for was not determined. In partial responders in the 0.1-3.0 mg/kg groups, normalized peripheral clonal expansion was found to be among the lowest, especially among CD8+ T cells. Low levels of normalized T-cell clonal expansion were also seen in some nonresponding patients.

The sample in question was CD4+ or CD8+ T cells sorted from blood, obtained in a trial of the OX40 agonist ivuxolimab. The rearrangement joined TRBV2 to TRBJ2-3; the best D guess is TRBD2, with 5 bases matching. The receptor was isolated from an adult with an advanced solid tumor such as melanoma, head and neck, liver or kidney cancer. CDR3 reads: CASSGGGYSTDTQYF. The bases read TGTGCCAGCAGTGGCGGCGGGTACAGCACAGATACGCAGTATTTT.